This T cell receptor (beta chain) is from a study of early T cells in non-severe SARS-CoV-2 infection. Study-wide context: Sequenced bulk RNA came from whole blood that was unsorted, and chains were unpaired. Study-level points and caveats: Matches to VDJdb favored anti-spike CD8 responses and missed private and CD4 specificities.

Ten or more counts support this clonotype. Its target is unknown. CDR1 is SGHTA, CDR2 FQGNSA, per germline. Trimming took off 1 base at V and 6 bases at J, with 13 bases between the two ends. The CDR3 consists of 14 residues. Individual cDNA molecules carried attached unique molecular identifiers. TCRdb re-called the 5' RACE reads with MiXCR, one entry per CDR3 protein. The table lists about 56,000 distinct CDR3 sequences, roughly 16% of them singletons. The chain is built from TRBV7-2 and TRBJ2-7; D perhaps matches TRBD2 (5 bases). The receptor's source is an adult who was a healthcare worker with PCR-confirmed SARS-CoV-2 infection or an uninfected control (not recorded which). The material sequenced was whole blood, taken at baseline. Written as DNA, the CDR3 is TGTGCCAGCAGCTTAGGAGGGTCGGACCGCGAGCAGTACTTC. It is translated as CASSLGGSDREQYF.